This T cell receptor beta chain was observed in a study of cytomegalovirus exposure and HLA in healthy donors. About the research overall: The roughly 110 validation repertoires matched the roughly 670 first-cohort repertoires in platform, a later analysis reported.

A word on this clone: Its antigen is unknown.

V shed 4 bases, J shed 4 bases, and the junction held 14 bases outside the gene matches. Germline lookup yields CDR1 SGHAT and CDR2 FQNNGV. This CDR3 spans 18 amino acids. TCRdb's copy holds only in-frame clones and misses some; the assay was immunoSEQ multiplex PCR. The table lists 130,000 or so clones, 80% to 90% of them singletons. Study observations and caveats: 150 or so TCR beta chains were listed as cytomegalovirus-associated. In the roughly 120 validation repertoires, about 94% of cluster scores exceeded 0, per a later analysis.

What was sequenced was PBMCs. This TCR was sampled from a woman aged 18-29 years in good health and CMV-seropositive. This chain connects TRBV11-2 to TRBJ1-3; 9 positions agree with TRBD1. Here the CDR3 DNA reads TGTGCCAGCAGCTCCGCCGGGACAGGGTGGAATGTGGGAAACACCATATATTTT. It yields the protein CASSSAGTGWNVGNTIYF.